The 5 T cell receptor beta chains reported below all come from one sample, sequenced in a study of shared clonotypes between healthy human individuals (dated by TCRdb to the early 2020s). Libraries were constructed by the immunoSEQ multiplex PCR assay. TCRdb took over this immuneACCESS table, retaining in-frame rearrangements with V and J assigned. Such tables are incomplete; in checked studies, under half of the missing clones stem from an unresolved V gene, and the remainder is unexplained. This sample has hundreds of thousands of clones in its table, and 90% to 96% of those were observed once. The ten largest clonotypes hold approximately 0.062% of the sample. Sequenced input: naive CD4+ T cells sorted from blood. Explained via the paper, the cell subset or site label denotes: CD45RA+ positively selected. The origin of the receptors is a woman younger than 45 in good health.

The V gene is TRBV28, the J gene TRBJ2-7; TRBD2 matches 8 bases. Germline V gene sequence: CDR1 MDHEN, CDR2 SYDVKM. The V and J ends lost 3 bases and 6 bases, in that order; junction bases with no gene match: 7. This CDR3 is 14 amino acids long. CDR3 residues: CASSLVGRAIEQYF. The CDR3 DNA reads TGTGCCAGCAGTTTGGTCGGGAGGGCCATCGAGCAGTACTTC.

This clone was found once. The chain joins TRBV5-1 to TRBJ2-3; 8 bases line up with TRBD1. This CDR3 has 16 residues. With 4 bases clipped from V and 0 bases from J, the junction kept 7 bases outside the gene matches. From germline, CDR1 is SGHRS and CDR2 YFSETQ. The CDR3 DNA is TGCGCCAGCAGCGGATCGTACAGGGGGAGCACAGATACGCAGTATTTT. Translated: CASSGSYRGSTDTQYF.

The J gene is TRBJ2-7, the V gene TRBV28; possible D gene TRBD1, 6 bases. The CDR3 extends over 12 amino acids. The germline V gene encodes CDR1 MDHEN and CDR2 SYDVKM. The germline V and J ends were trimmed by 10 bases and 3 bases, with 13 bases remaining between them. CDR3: CATHQGSYEQYF. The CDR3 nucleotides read TGTGCCACTCACCAGGGGAGCTACGAGCAGTACTTC.

The CDR3 nucleotides read TGTGCCAGCTCACGTGATACCGTCGAGACCCAGTACTTC. It encodes CASSRDTVETQYF. J is TRBJ2-5 and V is TRBV18; D unresolved. CDR3 length: 13 residues. Germline V CDR1 and CDR2: KGHSH, LQKENI. Trimming cost V 4 bases and J 5 bases, with 11 bases left between them.

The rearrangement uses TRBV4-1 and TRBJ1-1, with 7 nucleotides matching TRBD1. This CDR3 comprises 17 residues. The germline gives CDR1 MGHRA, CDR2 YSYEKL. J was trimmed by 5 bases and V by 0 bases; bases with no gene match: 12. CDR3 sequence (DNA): TGCGCCAGCAGCCAAGAAAGGATGGGCAGGGGGGGGACTGAAGCTTTCTTT. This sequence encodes CASSQERMGRGGTEAFF.